This entry lists 2 T cell receptor beta chains sequenced from one sample in a study of shared clonotypes between healthy human individuals. Naive-designated CD8 cells lacked CD45RO, were positively enriched for CCR7, and omitted terminally differentiated effector memory CD45RA+ cells. Profiled with immunoSEQ multiplex PCR; TCRdb holds only in-frame clones, not every one. The profile shows roughly 770,000 clones, roughly 96% of them singletons. Sequenced material: naive CD8+ T cells sorted from blood. These receptors came from a man aged 25 to 45 in good health.

The rearrangement joins TRBV11-3 to TRBJ2-5; weak D call: TRBD1 (5 bases). V was shortened by 5 bases and J by 3 bases, with 13 bases between the two germline ends. CDR1 is SGHNT, CDR2 YENEEA, per germline. The CDR3 consists of 14 residues. The CDR3 DNA reads TGTGCCAGCAGCAATACAGACAGAGAAGAGACCCAGTACTTC. Translated: CASSNTDREETQYF.

V usage is TRBV6-5 and J usage is TRBJ2-3; the D is unclear. Per germline, CDR1 MNHEY and CDR2 SVGAGI. The V gene lost 3 bases and the J gene lost 4 bases, with 11 bases spanning the gap. The CDR3 spans 14 residues. Here the CDR3 reads CASSYNRAADTQYF. DNA for the CDR3: TGTGCCAGCAGTTATAATAGGGCGGCAGATACGCAGTATTTT.